This TCR beta chain was observed in a study of tumor-infiltrating lymphocytes in glioblastoma multiforme. V lost 7 bases, J lost 2 bases, and 11 bases lay in between. CDR1 SQVTM and CDR2 ANQGSEA come from the germline V gene. The CDR3 has 12 amino acids. In its sample, this clonotype was seen many times. TCR beta libraries were built from RNA through three nested multiplex PCR rounds using modified ARM-PCR. MiXCR, applied by TCRdb to the multiplex PCR reads, yields one record per CDR3 protein. This table has some 32,000 distinct CDR3 sequences, about 58% appearing once. Sequenced: brain tumor tissue. The sequence was collected from a male donor with glioblastoma. The chain employs TRBV29-1 and TRBJ2-5; the D is unclear. CDR3 coding DNA: TGCAGCGCCCTCCGAGCTCAAGAGACCCAGTACTTC. Its translation is CSALRAQETQYF.